This TCR beta chain was recorded in a study of CD8 T cells in Susac syndrome. Germline CDR1 reads MDHEN; CDR2 reads SYDVKM. Trimming pared 5 bases from V and 7 bases from J, leaving 14 bases between. CDR3 length: 14 residues. The multiple sclerosis controls were treatment-naive patients affected by stable or active relapsing-remitting disease. An input of roughly 0.5 to 1 ug of RNA was subjected to reverse transcription using random hexamers. One entry per CDR3 protein, called by TCRdb with MiXCR from the immunoSEQ multiplex PCR reads. The table shows 150,000 to 190,000 distinct CDR3 sequences, with nearly 97% occurring only once.

The sequenced material came from CD8+ T cells from PBMCs. The rearrangement uses TRBV28 and TRBJ2-2; possible D gene TRBD1, 5 bases. The receptor was isolated from a human donor with multiple sclerosis. CDR3 nucleotide sequence: TGTGCCAGCAGTCTCAGGGTTCTCGGCGGGGAGCTGTTTTTT. Translating gives CASSLRVLGGELFF.